These 9 T cell receptor beta chains originate from one sample sequenced in a study of breast tumors, draining lymph nodes, adjacent tissues (TCRdb year 2016). The library was made by multiplex PCR. Data came from an Illumina HiSeq 2000. TCRdb applied fastp at Q25 and MiXCR to the public reads, then kept only in-frame beta chains. Rows are combined by CDR3 protein, so each entry shows the most common genes and DNA. The sample yields 190,000 or so distinct CDR3 sequences; around a third were counted once. Roughly 4% of the sample belongs to the ten largest clones. The lymph node samples were taken from the axillary draining lymph nodes of breast cancer patients. Sequencing was done on a sample of axillary lymph node tissue. All receptors come from a female donor with breast cancer. Some clones in this sample may be carry-over from other donors' samples.

This clonotype was seen many times. This chain joins TRBV6-1 and TRBJ1-3; TRBD1 matches 9 bases. The V segment lost 5 bases and the J segment 3 bases; nucleotides outside the gene matches: 5. This CDR3 has 15 residues. Germline loops: CDR1 MNHNS, CDR2 SASEGT. The CDR3 DNA reads as TGTGCCAGCAGTTGGGACAGGGCGGTTGGAAACACCATATATTTT. Protein sequence: CASSWDRAVGNTIYF.

This clonotype came up many times. This chain connects TRBV6-1 to TRBJ1-5, with TRBD1 as a possible D gene (6 bases). The germline V and J ends were trimmed by 5 bases and 0 bases, with 11 bases remaining between them. This CDR3 comprises 15 residues. CDR1 MNHNS and CDR2 SASEGT come from the germline V gene. In DNA, the CDR3 is TGTGCCAGCAGTTTTCAGGGGTATAGCAATCAGCCCCAGCATTTT. Translating gives CASSFQGYSNQPQHF.

The rearrangement uses TRBV27 and TRBJ2-1; 12 bases map to TRBD2. The germline V gene has CDR1 MNHEY and CDR2 SMNVEV (reference sequence). The trim removed 5 bases at V and 7 bases at J, leaving 9 bases unmatched. This CDR3 is built from 16 residues. CDR3 loop: CASSTLGLAGRNEQFF. Written as DNA, the CDR3 is TGTGCCAGCAGTACCCTAGGACTAGCGGGAAGAAATGAGCAGTTCTTC.

V and J are TRBV3-2 and TRBJ2-2; no check of the table's D call, TRBD2, against the DNA was made. TRBV3-2 is a pseudogene segment. The CDR3 is made up of 17 amino acids. CDR3 coding DNA: TGTGCCAGCAGCCAAACGGCGGGAAGAACAAACCCCGGGGAGCTGTTTTTT. This codes for CASSQTAGRTNPGELFF.

The chain has TRBV20-1 and TRBJ1-1; 7 bases map to TRBD1. V lost 4 bases to trimming and J lost 10 bases; unmatched junction nucleotides: 9. The germline V gene has CDR1 DFQATT and CDR2 SNEGSKA (reference sequence). The CDR3 covers 12 residues. CDR3 nucleotide sequence: TGCAGTGCTAAGGGTGGGACAGATCGAGCTTTCTTT. Its protein is CSAKGGTDRAFF.

This clonotype has ten or more counts. CDR3 in amino acids: CASSWALRQPQHF. As DNA, the CDR3 is TGTGCCAGTAGTTGGGCCCTGAGGCAGCCCCAGCATTTT. This sequence joins TRBV19 and TRBJ1-5; no clear D gene. The CDR3 consists of 13 residues. Germline CDR1 LNHDA, CDR2 SQIVND (reference sequence). Trimming stripped 5 bases from V and 7 bases from J, with 12 bases between.

Concerning this clonotype: Just one base apart from a much larger clone, this may be a read error. V is TRBV5-4 and J is TRBJ2-3, with no clear D. This CDR3 spans 15 amino acids. Looked up from germline, CDR1 is SGHNT and CDR2 is YYREEE (reference sequence). V lost 2 bases and J lost 0, with 10 bases in between. CDR3 coding DNA: TGTGCCAGCAGCTTCGAGACGGATAGCACAGATACGCAGTATTTT. Its translation is CASSFETDSTDTQYF.

Many counts were recorded for this clonotype. The V gene is TRBV20-1, the J gene TRBJ2-3, with 10 nucleotides matching TRBD2. Germline values: CDR1 DFQATT, CDR2 SNEGSKA (reference sequence). The CDR3 is made up of 15 amino acids. Trimming at V came to 4 bases and at J to 2 bases, leaving 6 bases not matched to a gene. CDR3 region: CSATSSGGDTDTQYF. The CDR3, as DNA: TGCAGTGCTACATCTAGCGGGGGCGACACAGATACGCAGTATTTT.

This clonotype was seen a handful of times. The chain combines TRBV10-2 with TRBJ1-1; 12 bases are a match to TRBD1. The CDR3 runs 14 residues. Germline trimming cut 6 bases from V and 10 bases from J; bases unmatched to any gene: 9. Germline-derived CDR1 and CDR2 are WSHSY and SAAADI. The CDR3 DNA sequence: TGCGCCAGCAGGGGACAGGGGGCGAATCGGGCAGCTTTCTTT. Encoded protein: CASRGQGANRAAFF.